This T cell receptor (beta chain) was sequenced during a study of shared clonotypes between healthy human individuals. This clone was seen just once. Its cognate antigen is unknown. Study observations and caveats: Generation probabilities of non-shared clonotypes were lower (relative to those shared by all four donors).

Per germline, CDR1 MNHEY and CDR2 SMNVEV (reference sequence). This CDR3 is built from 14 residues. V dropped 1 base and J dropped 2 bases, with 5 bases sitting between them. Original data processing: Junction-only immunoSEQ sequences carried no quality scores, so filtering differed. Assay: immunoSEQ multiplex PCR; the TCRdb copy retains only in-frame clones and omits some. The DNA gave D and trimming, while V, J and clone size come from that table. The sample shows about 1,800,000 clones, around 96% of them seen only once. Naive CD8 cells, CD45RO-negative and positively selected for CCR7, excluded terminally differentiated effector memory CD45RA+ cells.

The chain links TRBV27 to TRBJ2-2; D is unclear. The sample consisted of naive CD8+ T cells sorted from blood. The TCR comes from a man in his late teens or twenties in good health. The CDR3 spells CASSLLLNTGELFF. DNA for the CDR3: TGTGCCAGCAGTTTATTACTAAACACCGGGGAGCTGTTTTTT.